This passage covers 25 T cell receptor beta chains from one sample sequenced in a study of shared clonotypes between healthy human individuals. Naive CD8 cells were CD45RO-negative, positively selected for CCR7, excluding terminally differentiated effector memory CD45RA+ cells. Sequencing was performed with immunoSEQ multiplex PCR; in TCRdb, only in-frame clones are kept and a portion is missing. The sample includes roughly 810,000 clones, approximately 96% seen only once; the top ten take about 0.22%. Sequencing was performed on naive CD8+ T cells sorted from blood. The receptors stem from a man aged 25-45 years in good health.

The chain has TRBV7-6 and TRBJ2-1; 11 nucleotides line up with TRBD2. The CDR3 contains 15 residues. Germline CDR1 is SGHVS and CDR2 is FNYEAQ. The trim removed 5 bases at V and 15 bases at J, leaving 15 bases unmatched. This chain's CDR3 is CASSPNPGLAGLLFF. CDR3 sequence (DNA): TGTGCCAGCAGCCCCAACCCTGGACTAGCGGGTTTGTTGTTCTTC. The full variable domain, in which reference TRBV7-6 and TRBJ2-1 provide the parts outside the CDR3, is GAGVSQSPRYKVTKRGQDVALRCDPISGHVSLYWYRQALGQGPEFLTYFNYEAQQDKSGLPNDRFSAERPEGSISTLTIQRTEQRDSAMYRCASSPNPGLAGLLFFGPGTRLTVL.

The chain couples TRBV4-1 to TRBJ2-1; D is unclear. This CDR3 comprises 17 residues. Germline loops: CDR1 MGHRA, CDR2 YSYEKL. V lost 1 base and J lost 0, with 13 bases in between. The CDR3 coding sequence is TGCGCCAGCAGCCAAGCAGGCGCGAGGAGCTCCTACAATGAGCAGTTCTTC. It is translated as CASSQAGARSSYNEQFF.

The V and J genes are TRBV2 and TRBJ2-7; weak D call: TRBD1 (5 bases). CDR3 size: 14 residues. Trimming stripped 3 bases from V and 4 bases from J, with 13 bases between. CDR1 is SNHLY and CDR2 is FYNNEI in the germline V gene. CDR3 bases: TGTGCCAGCAGTGACTTAGGGGCGTTGTACGAGCAGTACTTC. The encoded protein is CASSDLGALYEQYF.

As concerns this clone: The same CDR3 can be traced to other DNA sequences in this sample. This chain's CDR3 is CASQTHGTGAYNEQFF. The CDR3, as DNA: TGTGCCAGTCAAACCCACGGGACAGGTGCGTATAATGAGCAGTTCTTC. V and J are TRBV27 and TRBJ2-1, with TRBD1 identical over 8 bases. V was clipped by 9 bases and J by 7 bases; unmatched bases: 17. Germline lookup yields CDR1 MNHEY and CDR2 SMNVEV (reference sequence). The CDR3 consists of 16 residues.

The rearrangement joins TRBV15 to TRBJ2-7, with D hard to call. The CDR3 has 13 amino acids. V was clipped by 8 bases and J by 2 bases, with 13 bases between them. Germline CDR1 LNHNV, CDR2 YYDKDF (reference sequence). The CDR3 loop is CATQYSTAYEQYF. The CDR3 DNA sequence: TGTGCCACCCAGTATAGCACCGCCTACGAGCAGTACTTC.

The rearrangement links TRBV27 to TRBJ1-5; a possible D gene is TRBD1 (6 bases). The CDR3 has 15 amino acids. Deletions cut 5 bases from V and 3 bases from J, with 14 bases between. Germline assignment: CDR1 MNHEY and CDR2 SMNVEV (reference sequence). As DNA, the CDR3 is TGTGCCAGCAGTGAGGACAGTTCAACCAATCAGCCCCAGCATTTT. This gives the protein CASSEDSSTNQPQHF.

The chain uses TRBV29-1 and TRBJ2-7, with TRBD1 as a possible D gene (5 bases). CDR3 length equals 14 residues. Trimming removed 2 bases from V and 1 base from J, with 12 bases in between. The germline V gene encodes CDR1 SQVTM and CDR2 ANQGSEA. The CDR3, as DNA: TGCAGCGTTGAAAAAGGGGATCAGTCCTACGAGCAGTACTTC. Translated, it gives CSVEKGDQSYEQYF.

This clone came up once. J is TRBJ2-7 and V is TRBV7-2, with D hard to call. V gave up 1 base and J gave up 0 bases, with 10 bases separating them. The CDR3 runs to 15 residues. Germline CDR1 is SGHTA and CDR2 is FQGNSA. The CDR3 here is CASSLELSSSYEQYF. The CDR3 nucleotides are TGTGCCAGCAGCTTAGAACTCTCGAGCTCCTACGAGCAGTACTTC. Full variable domain (rest looked up from reference TRBV7-2 and TRBJ2-7): GAGVSQSPSNKVTEKGKDVELRCDPISGHTALYWYRQSLGQGLEFLIYFQGNSAPDKSGLPSDRFSAERTGGSVSTLTIQRTQQEDSAVYLCASSLELSSSYEQYFGPGTRLTVT.

J is TRBJ1-2 and V is TRBV13, with D uncertain. The V gene's germline CDR1 is PRHDT and CDR2 FYEKMQ (reference sequence). V was trimmed by 6 bases and J by 8 bases, leaving 16 bases between them. This CDR3 is built from 13 residues. The CDR3 is CASSEWFRGGYTF. CDR3 nucleotides: TGTGCCAGCAGTGAGTGGTTTCGTGGCGGCTACACCTTC.

The chain employs TRBV6-6 and TRBJ2-7, with a weak D call TRBD2 (5 bases). Looked up from germline, CDR1 is MNHNY and CDR2 is SVGAGI (reference sequence). The CDR3 is 14 amino acids. The V end lost 2 bases, the J end lost 5 bases, and 13 bases lay between the germline ends. CDR3 amino acids: CASSYGGGLDEQYF. CDR3 in DNA: TGTGCCAGCAGTTACGGAGGCGGCTTGGACGAGCAGTACTTC.

V gene TRBV28 combines with J gene TRBJ2-1, with D possibly TRBD2 on 6 matching bases. Germline V gives CDR1 MDHEN, CDR2 SYDVKM. The CDR3 has 13 amino acids. V was shortened by 6 bases and J by 4 bases, with 10 bases between the two germline ends. CDR3 amino acids: CASRWEAYNEQFF. The CDR3 nucleotides read TGTGCCAGCAGGTGGGAGGCTTACAATGAGCAGTTCTTC.

The CDR3 DNA follows: TGCAGCGTTGATGGGGTGGGACTTCGCGTAGAGTTCTTC. Translation gives CSVDGVGLRVEFF. This chain joins TRBV29-1 and TRBJ2-1; perhaps TRBD2 as D (6 bases). Per germline, CDR1 SQVTM and CDR2 ANQGSEA. V was trimmed by 3 bases and J by 14 bases, leaving 20 bases between them. The CDR3 sequence is 13 residues long.

The J gene is TRBJ2-7, the V gene TRBV7-9, with a weak D call TRBD1 (6 bases). CDR1 is SEHNR, CDR2 FQNEAQ, per germline (reference sequence). The CDR3 has 15 residues. V shed 7 bases and J shed 3 bases, with 19 bases lying between them. In DNA form, the CDR3 reads TGTGCCAGCAAAAAACAGGGAAGTTTCTTCTACGAGCAGTACTTC. It translates to CASKKQGSFFYEQYF. Variable domain in full (rest from reference TRBV7-9 and TRBJ2-7): DTGVSQNPRHKITKRGQNVTFRCDPISEHNRLYWYRQTLGQGPEFLTYFQNEAQLEKSRLLSDRFSAERPKGSFSTLEIQRTEQGDSAMYLCASKKQGSFFYEQYFGPGTRLTVT.

This chain joins TRBV9 and TRBJ2-7; D is possibly TRBD1 (5 bases). Looked up from germline, CDR1 is SGDLS and CDR2 is YYNGEE. Trimming removed 3 bases from V and 5 bases from J, with 6 bases in between. This CDR3 has 11 residues. The CDR3, as DNA: TGTGCCAGCAGCGCAGGGAACGAGCAGTACTTC. Protein sequence: CASSAGNEQYF.

V and J are TRBV29-1 and TRBJ1-1; D gene ambiguous. V was clipped by 5 bases and J by 4 bases, with 8 bases between them. CDR3 length equals 11 residues. Germline V gene sequence: CDR1 SQVTM, CDR2 ANQGSEA. As DNA, the CDR3 is TGCAGCGTTCGGGAGCCCACTGAAGCTTTCTTT. Translated, it gives CSVREPTEAFF.

The chain joins TRBV15 to TRBJ2-1; D possibly matches TRBD1 or TRBD2 (5 bases each). V lost 5 bases and J lost 6, with 14 bases in between. The CDR3 spans 14 residues. Per germline, CDR1 LNHNV and CDR2 YYDKDF (reference sequence). For the CDR3, the DNA is TGTGCCACCAGCGGGGAGTGGGGCACCAATGAGCAGTTCTTC. This gives the protein CATSGEWGTNEQFF.

The chain joins TRBV5-1 to TRBJ2-1; TRBD1 aligns across 7 bases. In germline, CDR1 is SGHRS, CDR2 YFSETQ. This CDR3 is 15 amino acids long. J was trimmed by 5 bases and V by 4 bases; bases with no gene match: 9. CDR3 protein: CASSVRQGPNNEQFF. DNA for the CDR3: TGCGCCAGCAGCGTAAGACAGGGACCCAACAATGAGCAGTTCTTC.

V gene TRBV13 combines with J gene TRBJ2-1; 10 nucleotides agree with TRBD1. Unmatched junction bases numbered 11, after V lost 8 bases and J lost 10 bases. Germline CDR1 and CDR2: PRHDT and FYEKMQ (reference sequence). This CDR3 spans 14 amino acids. The CDR3 region has the DNA TGTGCCAGCGAGAAATCGCCGGGACAGGGGGAGCAGTTCTTC. Translated, it gives CASEKSPGQGEQFF.

With respect to this clone: Other DNA sequences in this specimen translate into the identical CDR3. This chain links TRBV5-5 with TRBJ1-5; tentative D call: TRBD1 (6 bases). The CDR3 runs to 14 residues. The V end lost 0 bases, the J end lost 5 bases, and 9 bases lay between the germline ends. Germline CDR1 reads SGHKS; CDR2 reads YYEKEE (reference sequence). DNA of the CDR3: TGTGCCAGCAGCTTGGGGTCAGGGGATCAGCCCCAGCATTTT. This gives the protein CASSLGSGDQPQHF.

This chain uses TRBV5-4 with TRBJ2-7, with TRBD1 identical over 8 bases. The CDR3 contains 15 residues. Germline lookup yields CDR1 SGHNT and CDR2 YYREEE (reference sequence). With V trimmed by 2 bases and J by 3 bases, 7 bases remained unmatched. DNA of the CDR3: TGTGCCAGCAGCTTTAGTCCCACAGGGGGCTACGAGCAGTACTTC. This codes for CASSFSPTGGYEQYF.

V and J are TRBV6-5 and TRBJ2-1, with 10 bases aligning to TRBD2. The CDR3 covers 16 residues. Per germline, CDR1 MNHEY and CDR2 SVGAGI. V shed 0 bases, J shed 4 bases, and the junction held 3 bases outside the gene matches. CDR3 loop: CASSYSGTSVYNEQFF. Written as DNA, the CDR3 is TGTGCCAGCAGTTACTCCGGGACTAGCGTTTACAATGAGCAGTTCTTC.

This clone was picked up one time. The rearrangement links TRBV13 to TRBJ1-1, with 7 bases aligning to TRBD1. The J segment lost 1 base and the V segment lost 5 bases, leaving 7 bases of the junction unmatched. The CDR3 loop spans 15 amino acids. Germline V CDR1 and CDR2: PRHDT, FYEKMQ (reference sequence). CDR3 protein: CASSTRGTENTEAFF. In DNA, the CDR3 is TGTGCCAGCAGCACCCGAGGGACAGAGAACACTGAAGCTTTCTTT.

The V call is TRBV28, the J call TRBJ2-7, with D unresolved. This CDR3 spans 12 amino acids. Looked up from germline, CDR1 is MDHEN and CDR2 is SYDVKM. V lost 6 bases and J 2 bases, leaving 8 bases between the germline ends. CDR3 sequence reads: CASRAATYEQYF. CDR3 coding DNA: TGTGCCAGCAGGGCGGCGACCTACGAGCAGTACTTC.

For the CDR3, the DNA is TGTGCCAGCAGCTACCGCACGAACACCGGGGAGCTGTTTTTT. This sequence encodes CASSYRTNTGELFF. This sequence joins TRBV7-9 and TRBJ2-2; D is unresolved. The CDR3 has 14 amino acids. Per the germline V gene, CDR1 is SEHNR and CDR2 is FQNEAQ (reference sequence). V was shortened by 4 bases and J by 0 bases, with 6 bases between the two germline ends.

The J gene is TRBJ2-1, the V gene TRBV9, with unresolved D. The V gene's germline CDR1 is SGDLS and CDR2 YYNGEE. The CDR3 runs 15 residues. V was shortened by 2 bases and J by 3 bases, with 12 bases between the two germline ends. CDR3 in DNA: TGTGCCAGCAGCGTCTTTTCCTCCGGCTACAATGAGCAGTTCTTC. It encodes CASSVFSSGYNEQFF. Together with reference TRBV9 and TRBJ2-1, the CDR3 gives the full variable domain: DSGVTQTPKHLITATGQRVTLRCSPRSGDLSVYWYQQSLDQGLQFLIQYYNGEERAKGNILERFSAQQFPDLHSELNLSSLELGDSALYFCASSVFSSGYNEQFFGPGTRLTVL.